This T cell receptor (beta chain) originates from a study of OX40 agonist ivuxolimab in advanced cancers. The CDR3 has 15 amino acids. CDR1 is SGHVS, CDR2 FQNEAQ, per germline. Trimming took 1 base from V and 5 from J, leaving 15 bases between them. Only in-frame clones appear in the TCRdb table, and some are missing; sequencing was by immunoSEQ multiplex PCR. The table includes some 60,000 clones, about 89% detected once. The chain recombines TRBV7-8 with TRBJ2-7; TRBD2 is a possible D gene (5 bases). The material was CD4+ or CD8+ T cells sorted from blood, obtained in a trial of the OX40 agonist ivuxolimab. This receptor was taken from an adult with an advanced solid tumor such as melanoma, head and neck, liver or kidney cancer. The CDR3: CASSLGGSIVDEQYF. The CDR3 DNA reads TGTGCCAGCAGCTTAGGTGGGAGTATCGTTGACGAGCAGTACTTC.